In its sample, the clone carrying this T cell receptor (beta chain) was seen a few times. Its antigen is not known. Using RNA transcripts, the TCR beta CDR3 regions were amplified. The workflow started with a first-round RT-PCR run with HTBI primers and then moved on to a second-round multiplex PCR. TCRdb reanalysed the multiplex PCR reads using MiXCR and keeps one entry per CDR3 protein. The data show more than 550,000 distinct CDR3 sequences, more than 40% seen once. Germline V lookup: CDR1 MNHNY, CDR2 SVGAGI (reference sequence). V lost 5 bases, J lost 6 bases, and 16 bases lay in between. This CDR3 has 15 residues. This sample is drawn from a study of Graves' ophthalmopathy and Graves' hyperthyroidism. General study results and limits: At 65% to 71% sensitivity and 72.22% specificity, the model predicted progression of the ophthalmopathy. The blood repertoire also included most expanded thyroid clonotypes above 0.001 frequency.

The receptor was isolated from an adult man with Graves' ophthalmopathy. The sequenced sample was peripheral blood. The chain carries TRBV6-6 and TRBJ1-4; the D gene is possibly TRBD1 (5 bases). CDR3 amino acids: CASSPGPPEDEKLFF. CDR3 DNA: TGTGCCAGCAGTCCAGGGCCTCCGGAGGATGAAAAACTGTTTTTT.